These T cell receptor beta chains were read from a single sample in a study of shared clonotypes between healthy human individuals. Repertoires were generated with immunoSEQ multiplex PCR, while TCRdb's copy carries only in-frame clones and drops some. The data hold some 680,000 clones, with 73% observed a single time. What was sequenced was memory CD4+ T cells sorted from blood. The source is a young woman in good health. CDR3s include the opening cysteine and the closing phenylalanine or tryptophan. The D gene is left open where the match is weak. Expanded clones are given a class, and other clones once, few, many or no size at all.

TRBJ2-5 TRBV7-2 - few TGTGCCAGCAGCGACTACCTAAGGGCGACCCAGTACTTC CASSDYLRATQYF
TRBJ2-1 TRBV28 - few TGTGCCAGCAGTTTATATGGTGAGCAGTTCTTC CASSLYGEQFF
TRBJ2-1 TRBV4-1 - - TGCGCCAGCAGCCCCGGGACTGAGGGCTACAATGAGCAGTTCTTC CASSPGTEGYNEQFF
TRBJ2-3 TRBV28 TRBD2 - TGTGCCAGCAGTTCCCTCCGGGAGGTCACAGATACGCAGTATTTT CASSSLREVTDTQYF
TRBJ2-3 TRBV19 TRBD2 - TGTGCCAGTAGTTCTAGCGGGAGTAAGGCAGATACGCAGTATTTT CASSSSGSKADTQYF
TRBJ1-1 TRBV7-2 - - TGTGCCAGCAGCTCTCCCAACTCTAGGGGGACTATCGCGAACACTGAAGCTTTCTTT CASSSPNSRGTIANTEAFF
TRBJ2-3 TRBV2 TRBD2 few TGTGCCAGCAGGCAGCTAGCGGGACGTTCAGATACGCAGTATTTT CASRQLAGRSDTQYF
TRBJ1-2 TRBV11-2 TRBD1 - TGTGCCAGCAGCCCTGCCGGGGACAGGGCCCGCTACACCTTC CASSPAGDRARYTF
TRBJ2-7 TRBV28 TRBD1 - TGTGCCAGCCGGGGACAGGGGAGCTCCTACGAGCAGTACTTC CASRGQGSSYEQYF
TRBJ2-2 TRBV20-1 - - TGCAGTGCTAGGAGCGCCGGGGAGCTGTTTTTT CSARSAGELFF
TRBJ2-6 TRBV4-2 - - TGTGCCAGCAGCCAAGATGGGCCCAGGGGATCTGCTGGGGCCAACGTCCTGACTTTC CASSQDGPRGSAGANVLTF
TRBJ2-5 TRBV7-2 - many TGTGCCAGCAGCCTGTACCAAGAGACCCAGTACTTC CASSLYQETQYF
TRBJ2-1 TRBV4-2 - few TGTGCCAGCAGCCAAGGGGCTGGACGATCCTACAATGAGCAGTTCTTC CASSQGAGRSYNEQFF
TRBJ2-1 TRBV9 TRBD2 few TGTGCCAGCAGCGCAACCGGGACTAGCGTCTACAATGAGCAGTTCTTC CASSATGTSVYNEQFF
TRBJ2-1 TRBV19 TRBD1 - TGTGCCAGTAGGCCGGGACAGCCCTACAATGAGCAGTTCTTC CASRPGQPYNEQFF
TRBJ2-3 TRBV6-1 TRBD2 - TGTGCCAGCAGTGCGGCGGGAGGGCGTACAGATACGCAGTATTTT CASSAAGGRTDTQYF
TRBJ2-1 TRBV28 TRBD2 - TGTGCCAGCAGCCGTAGCGGGACCACCTACAATGAGCAGTTCTTC CASSRSGTTYNEQFF
TRBJ2-5 TRBV28 TRBD2 - TGTGCCAGCAGCACTAGCGGACATAAGACCCAGTACTTC CASSTSGHKTQYF
TRBJ1-1 TRBV10-3 - - TGTGCCATTAAAATAGGGGCAGACACTGAAGCTTTCTTT CAIKIGADTEAFF
TRBJ2-6 TRBV7-6 - - TGTGCCAGCAGCCACTCGGGGGCCCGGGCCAACGTCCTGACTTTC CASSHSGARANVLTF
TRBJ2-7 TRBV11-2 TRBD2 once TGTGCCAGCAGCTCCTATACTAGCGGGAGCGCCTACGAGCAGTACTTC CASSSYTSGSAYEQYF
TRBJ1-5 TRBV28 TRBD1 - TGTGCCAGCAGACCAATGACAGGGGCCCTTCAGCCCCAGCATTTT CASRPMTGALQPQHF
TRBJ1-4 TRBV7-8 - - TGTGCCAGCAGCTTTATGGGCCTGTTAGGGGGTGAAAAACTGTTTTTT CASSFMGLLGGEKLFF
TRBJ2-3 TRBV2 - - TGTGCCAGCAGTGTCGTAACTAGCACAGATACGCAGTATTTT CASSVVTSTDTQYF
TRBJ1-1 TRBV6-6 - once TGTGCCAGCAGTTATACGACAGAGAACACTGAAGCTTTCTTT CASSYTTENTEAFF